This TCR beta chain is drawn from a study of post-analysis software for immune sequencing data. Overall study results and limits: When patients were compared with controls, 4 or 5 TRBV segments were more frequent, TRBV5-6, TRBV5-1 and TRBV20-1 among them.

To note about this clonotype: Its specificity is unknown. A junction end diverges from the germline sequence, so it may reflect a read error.

Germline V gene sequence: CDR1 KGHDR, CDR2 SFDVKD. This CDR3 region has 13 residues. Unique molecular identifiers were built into the TCR beta cDNA libraries. TCRdb re-called the PCR reads through MiXCR, storing one row per CDR3 protein. This table has about 820,000 distinct CDR3 sequences, about 50% appearing once. This receptor was taken from a girl aged 10 to 17 with multiple sclerosis. The V gene is TRBV24-1, the J gene TRBJ2-1; D is ambiguous. Sequencing used blood. In DNA form, the CDR3 reads TGTGCCACCAGTGATTTATCGGCTAATGAGCGGTTCTTC. Translation gives CATSDLSANERFF.